These 30 T cell receptor beta chains share one sample of origin, sequenced in a study of PD-1 blockade in classical Hodgkin lymphoma. Repertoires were generated with immunoSEQ multiplex PCR, while TCRdb's copy carries only in-frame clones and drops some. The data hold tens of thousands of clones, with approximately 78% observed a single time. Every patient had relapsed following autologous stem cell transplantation, and cohorts differed in brentuximab vedotin exposure. This specimen consisted of peripheral blood mononuclear cells (PBMCs), obtained at baseline. The receptors originated from a human donor with classical Hodgkin lymphoma.

The chain combines TRBV7-6 with TRBJ2-1; 10 bases fit TRBD1. The germline V gene encodes CDR1 SGHVS and CDR2 FNYEAQ. This CDR3 is 17 amino acids long. J lost 14 bases, V lost 1 base, and 17 bases had no gene match. The CDR3: CASSLGDRGEFPKTKFF. As DNA, the CDR3 is TGTGCCAGCAGCTTAGGGGACAGGGGCGAATTCCCCAAGACGAAGTTCTTC.

In this sample, this clone turned up a few times. The rearrangement uses TRBV6-6 and TRBJ1-2; no reliable D call. The V end was cut by 4 bases, the J end by 4 bases, with 4 bases between. The CDR3 runs to 11 residues. CDR1 MNHNY and CDR2 SVGAGI come from the germline V gene (reference sequence). CDR3 sequence (DNA): TGTGCCAGCAGTTCCTCCTATGGCTACACCTTC. Its translation: CASSSSYGYTF.

This chain joins TRBV6-5 and TRBJ2-7, with D possibly matching TRBD1 (5 bases). The CDR3 has 15 amino acids. In germline, CDR1 is MNHEY, CDR2 SVGAGI. V dropped 8 bases and J dropped 3 bases, with 20 bases sitting between them. The CDR3 DNA sequence: TGTGCCAGCCTCTACAGTCCAGGGCGCCTCTACGAGCAGTACTTC. Translation: CASLYSPGRLYEQYF.

The V call is TRBV27, the J call TRBJ1-4; D uncertain. Germline V gene lookup returns CDR1 MNHEY and CDR2 SMNVEV (reference sequence). The CDR3 runs to 12 residues. The ends were cut back, 8 bases at V and 8 bases at J, with 12 bases in the middle. The CDR3 spells CASGPSWEKLFF. CDR3 bases: TGTGCCAGCGGACCCTCCTGGGAAAAACTGTTTTTT.

This chain connects TRBV19 to TRBJ2-5; 8 nucleotides agree with TRBD2. The germline V gene encodes CDR1 LNHDA and CDR2 SQIVND (reference sequence). CDR3 length equals 16 residues. With 5 bases clipped from V and 5 bases from J, the junction kept 13 bases outside the gene matches. The CDR3 reads CASSFPEGLVGETQYF. The CDR3 DNA is TGTGCCAGTAGTTTCCCCGAGGGACTAGTGGGGGAGACCCAGTACTTC.

The chain recombines TRBV9 with TRBJ2-7, with D perhaps TRBD1 or TRBD2 (5 bases each). The V gene's germline CDR1 is SGDLS and CDR2 YYNGEE. V lost 4 bases and J lost 7, with 15 bases in between. The CDR3 is made up of 13 amino acids. The CDR3 DNA reads TGTGCCAGCAGCCCCGGTTGGGACGGGGAGCAGTACTTC. Protein sequence: CASSPGWDGEQYF.

This chain connects TRBV5-5 to TRBJ2-3; tentatively, D is TRBD1 or TRBD2 (5 bases each). The CDR3 sequence is 14 residues long. Germline CDR1 and CDR2: SGHKS and YYEKEE (reference sequence). Trimming took 4 bases from V and 2 from J, leaving 11 bases between them. In DNA, the CDR3 is TGTGCCAGCAGCCAGGGACGGGTCACAGATACGCAGTATTTT. This encodes CASSQGRVTDTQYF. The full variable domain, rest sourced from reference TRBV5-5 and TRBJ2-3, is DAGVTQSPTHLIKTRGQQVTLRCSPISGHKSVSWYQQVLGQGPQFIFQYYEKEERGRGNFPDRFSARQFPNYSSELNVNALLLGDSALYLCASSQGRVTDTQYFGPGTRLTVL.

This clone was counted only a few times. The chain is built from TRBV7-9 and TRBJ2-2; 9 nucleotides line up with TRBD1. The CDR3 totals 15 residues. Unmatched junction bases numbered 6, after V lost 5 bases and J lost 5 bases. In germline, CDR1 is SEHNR, CDR2 FQNEAQ (reference sequence). The CDR3 coding sequence is TGTGCCAGCAGCAAACAGGGGGCAACGACCGGGGAGCTGTTTTTT. Its translation is CASSKQGATTGELFF.

V usage is TRBV7-2 and J usage is TRBJ1-4; 10 bases are a match to TRBD1. The V gene's germline CDR1 is SGHTA and CDR2 FQGNSA. The CDR3 runs to 15 residues. Unmatched junction bases numbered 4, after V lost 5 bases and J lost 4 bases. The CDR3 nucleotides read TGTGCCAGCAGCCGGACAGGGGGAAGTAATGAAAAACTGTTTTTT. Translation gives CASSRTGGSNEKLFF.

The V and J genes are TRBV7-2 and TRBJ2-1, with 8 bases fitting TRBD2. The CDR3 is made up of 18 amino acids. Losses at the gene ends were 5 bases for V and 0 bases for J; bases not matched to a gene: 12. From germline, CDR1 is SGHTA and CDR2 FQGNSA. CDR3 amino acids: CASSREERGHLSYNEQFF. The CDR3 DNA sequence: TGTGCCAGCAGCCGAGAAGAGCGGGGGCACCTCTCCTACAATGAGCAGTTCTTC.

A single count supports this clone. The V and J genes are TRBV7-8 and TRBJ2-3; 8 bases agree with TRBD2. The CDR3 consists of 16 residues. Germline CDR1 reads SGHVS; CDR2 reads FQNEAQ. The J segment lost 0 bases and the V segment lost 1 base, leaving 3 bases of the junction unmatched. The CDR3 spells CASSLGGGPSTDTQYF. Written as DNA, the CDR3 is TGTGCCAGCAGCTTAGGCGGGGGGCCTAGCACAGATACGCAGTATTTT.

CDR3 nucleotides: TGCGCCAGCAGCCAAGTGCTAGCGGCTAGCACAGATACGCAGTATTTT. The encoded protein is CASSQVLAASTDTQYF. The chain links TRBV4-3 to TRBJ2-3; 7 bases are shared with TRBD2. CDR3 length: 16 amino acids. Germline CDR1 LGHNA, CDR2 YSLEER. The junction had 4 bases not matched to a gene; V was cut back by 1 base and J by 0 bases.

This clone rates as medium-sized. V usage is TRBV19 and J usage is TRBJ2-2; D assignment may be TRBD1 or TRBD2 (6 bases each). V lost 7 bases and J 4 bases, leaving 16 bases between the germline ends. There are 15 residues in the CDR3. Germline V gene sequence: CDR1 LNHDA, CDR2 SQIVND (reference sequence). CDR3 sequence (DNA): TGTGCCAGTACCCTATTGGGGGGCCCCACCGGGGAGCTGTTTTTT. Encoded protein: CASTLLGGPTGELFF.

This rearrangement joins TRBV6-5 to TRBJ2-3; 7 bases line up with TRBD2. CDR3 length equals 15 residues. With 5 bases clipped from V and 3 bases from J, the junction kept 8 bases outside the gene matches. Germline V CDR1 and CDR2: MNHEY, SVGAGI. The CDR3 is CASSPSGGGTDTQYF. CDR3 bases: TGTGCCAGCAGTCCCTCTGGCGGGGGAACAGATACGCAGTATTTT.

The genes are TRBV7-8 and TRBJ2-5, with D unresolved. This CDR3 contains 12 residues. V dropped 0 bases and J dropped 5 bases, with 4 bases sitting between them. In germline, CDR1 is SGHVS, CDR2 FQNEAQ. The CDR3 nucleotides are TGTGCCAGCAGCTTAGCTCGGGAGACCCAGTACTTC. Translating it yields CASSLARETQYF. Together with reference TRBV7-8 and TRBJ2-5, the CDR3 gives the full variable domain: GAGVSQSPRYKVAKRGQDVALRCDPISGHVSLFWYQQALGQGPEFLTYFQNEAQLDKSGLPSDRFFAERPEGSVSTLKIQRTQQEDSAVYLCASSLARETQYFGPGTRLLVL.

This chain uses TRBV9 with TRBJ2-5; D uncertain. The J call may be incorrect, as the DNA end agrees better with TRBJ2-7. The length of the CDR3 is 14 residues. The germline CDR1 and CDR2 sequences are SGDLS and YYNGEE. CDR3 protein: CASSVEPQPYEQYF. The DNA for the CDR3 is TGTGCCAGCAGCGTAGAACCCCAACCTTACGAGCAGTACTTC.

V and J are TRBV7-9 and TRBJ2-7; maybe TRBD2 (6 bases). CDR3 length: 15 residues. Trimming stripped 8 bases from V and 6 bases from J, with 23 bases between. Germline values: CDR1 SEHNR, CDR2 FQNEAQ (reference sequence). The CDR3 reads CASAKAGPRTSEQYF. DNA of the CDR3: TGTGCCAGCGCCAAGGCGGGACCCAGGACCTCCGAGCAGTACTTC.

This clone was seen a handful of times. The chain is built from TRBV14 and TRBJ2-5; D is undetermined. The V gene's germline CDR1 is SGHDN and CDR2 FVKESK. The CDR3 has 13 residues. V was shortened by 1 base and J by 7 bases, with 10 bases between the two germline ends. CDR3 in amino acids: CASSQGIHGTQYF. The CDR3 DNA reads as TGTGCCAGCAGCCAAGGCATCCATGGGACCCAGTACTTC.

V and J are TRBV29-1 and TRBJ1-1, with D possibly being TRBD1 (5 bases). From germline, CDR1 is SQVTM and CDR2 ANQGSEA. V shed 4 bases and J shed 8 bases, with 17 bases lying between them. The CDR3 runs 13 residues. This CDR3 is CSVGQGAATEAFF. In DNA, the CDR3 is TGCAGCGTTGGTCAAGGGGCCGCCACCGAAGCTTTCTTT.

V usage is TRBV6-1 and J usage is TRBJ2-2; 15 positions agree with TRBD2. The CDR3 is made up of 17 amino acids. Trimming took 4 bases from V and 5 from J; bases not matched to a gene: 5. Germline V gene data show CDR1 as MNHNS and CDR2 as SASEGT. The DNA for the CDR3 is TGTGCCAGCAGTGTACAGGGACTAGCGGGGGGTACCGGGGAGCTGTTTTTT. It codes for CASSVQGLAGGTGELFF.

The gene calls are TRBV28 and TRBJ1-1; weak D call: TRBD1 (5 bases). Trimming shortened V by 6 bases and J by 10 bases, and 18 bases separated the two germline ends. Looked up from germline, CDR1 is MDHEN and CDR2 is SYDVKM. The CDR3 runs 13 residues. CDR3 nucleotide sequence: TGTGCCAGCAGAGTCCCGGGACCGCTGGGAGCTTTCTTT. Translation gives CASRVPGPLGAFF.

V and J are TRBV2 and TRBJ1-2, with TRBD1 matching over 7 bases. V dropped 5 bases and J dropped 7; count of bases not matched to a gene: 13. The CDR3 extends over 15 amino acids. Germline lookup yields CDR1 SNHLY and CDR2 FYNNEI. The CDR3 sequence: CASSPRQGSMGGYTF. DNA for the CDR3: TGTGCCAGCAGTCCTAGACAGGGCTCTATGGGTGGCTACACCTTC.

The rearrangement joins TRBV9 to TRBJ2-7; D is unresolved. The CDR3 consists of 12 residues. CDR1 and CDR2 (germline): SGDLS, YYNGEE. Between the trimmed V and J ends, which lost 5 bases and 6 bases, there was a span of 12 bases. The CDR3 sequence is CASSPRWGEQYF. CDR3 in DNA: TGTGCCAGCAGTCCGCGTTGGGGCGAGCAGTACTTC.

The chain couples TRBV7-8 to TRBJ2-7, with unresolved D. The CDR3 is 13 residues long. Germline CDR1 is SGHVS and CDR2 is FQNEAQ. V lost 0 bases, J lost 5 bases, and 8 bases lay in between. The CDR3 reads CASSLAVGDEQYF. CDR3 nucleotides: TGTGCCAGCAGCTTAGCTGTCGGCGACGAGCAGTACTTC.

This rearrangement joins TRBV6-4 to TRBJ1-1; TRBD1 agrees at 8 bases. J lost 5 bases, V lost 4 bases, and 12 bases had no gene match. CDR1 and CDR2 (germline): MRHNA, SNTAGT. The CDR3 loop spans 16 amino acids. CDR3 nucleotides: TGTGCCAGCAGTGGGACAGGGATTAGTGTAGAGACTGAAGCTTTCTTT. It specifies CASSGTGISVETEAFF.

This clone appeared once. The V gene is TRBV7-9, the J gene TRBJ2-3; D not resolved. Per germline, CDR1 SEHNR and CDR2 FQNEAQ (reference sequence). This CDR3 spans 14 amino acids. V shed 2 bases and J shed 4 bases, with 10 bases lying between them. The DNA for the CDR3 is TGTGCCAGCAGCTTAAAGGGCCGGGCAGATACGCAGTATTTT. Its protein is CASSLKGRADTQYF.

J is TRBJ1-2 and V is TRBV6-1; perhaps TRBD1 as D (6 bases). CDR3 size: 14 residues. V shed 6 bases and J shed 5 bases, with 16 bases lying between them. Germline-derived CDR1 and CDR2 are MNHNS and SASEGT. CDR3 protein: CASSPLGGKYGYTF. CDR3 sequence (DNA): TGTGCCAGCAGCCCCCTCGGGGGCAAGTATGGCTACACCTTC.

The chain links TRBV27 to TRBJ2-2; 10 nucleotides agree with TRBD2. With 6 bases clipped from V and 3 bases from J, the junction kept 4 bases outside the gene matches. The CDR3 spans 15 residues. The germline V gene has CDR1 MNHEY and CDR2 SMNVEV (reference sequence). This chain's CDR3 is CASSPSGGDTGELFF. The DNA of the CDR3 is TGTGCCAGCAGCCCTAGCGGGGGTGACACCGGGGAGCTGTTTTTT.

This clone came up a few times. The chain carries TRBV4-1 and TRBJ1-6; possibly TRBD1 for D (5 bases). The V end lost 4 bases, the J end lost 0 bases, and 13 bases lay between the germline ends. CDR1 is MGHRA and CDR2 is YSYEKL in the germline V gene. The CDR3 extends over 17 amino acids. CDR3 residues: CASSPGAASSYNSPLHF. As DNA, the CDR3 is TGCGCCAGCAGCCCTGGGGCAGCGAGCTCCTATAATTCACCCCTCCACTTT.

In its sample, this clone is medium-sized. This rearrangement joins TRBV6-5 to TRBJ1-2; the D gene is possibly TRBD1 (5 bases). Germline loops: CDR1 MNHEY, CDR2 SVGAGI. The CDR3 totals 14 residues. V lost 2 bases and J 3 bases, leaving 10 bases between the germline ends. The CDR3 nucleotides read TGTGCCAGCAGTTACGGCGGGGGAGACTATGGCTACACCTTC. As protein: CASSYGGGDYGYTF.